These 28 T cell receptor beta chains share one sample of origin, sequenced in a study of cytomegalovirus exposure and HLA in healthy donors (dated by TCRdb to the late 2010s). Libraries were constructed by the immunoSEQ multiplex PCR assay. A mixture of 60 forward primers for TCR Vbeta segments and 13 reverse primers for TCR Jbeta segments was used in the multiplex PCR. Held by TCRdb, this immuneACCESS table contains in-frame sequences only and omits some clones. Under half of the omission traces to an unresolved V gene where checked; the cause of the rest is unknown. In all, the sample holds fewer than 70,000 clones, and 75% to 85% of those were seen once. 1.6% of the sample lies in the top ten. Source material: PBMCs. The receptors here all came from a human donor in good health.

V gene TRBV30 combines with J gene TRBJ2-5; 7 bases match TRBD1. V was pared by 2 bases and J by 5 bases, with 5 bases of the junction left unmatched. Germline CDR1 reads GTSNPN; CDR2 reads SVGIG (reference sequence). This CDR3 is built from 13 residues. Here the CDR3 reads CAWSTLQGETQYF. In DNA form, the CDR3 reads TGTGCCTGGAGTACTTTACAGGGGGAGACCCAGTACTTC.

This clone was seen only once. The chain recombines TRBV18 with TRBJ2-1; D may be TRBD1 (6 bases). The germline CDR1 and CDR2 sequences are KGHSH and LQKENI. V lost 3 bases and J lost 12, with 15 bases in between. The CDR3 length is 13 residues. The CDR3, as DNA: TGTGCCAGCTCACCGGGCGACAGGAGAGGGCAGTTCTTC. Its translation: CASSPGDRRGQFF.

The V call is TRBV6-1, the J call TRBJ2-3, with TRBD1 as a possible D gene (6 bases). The length of the CDR3 is 15 residues. The ends were cut back, 4 bases at V and 1 base at J, with 12 bases in the middle. From germline, CDR1 is MNHNS and CDR2 SASEGT. The CDR3 bases are TGTGCCAGCAGTGCCAGGGGAGTGCGCACAGATACGCAGTATTTT. Amino acid sequence: CASSARGVRTDTQYF.

CDR3 in DNA: TGTGCCAGCAGCGTAGACGGGAACCCAAATTCACCCCTCCACTTT. Amino acids: CASSVDGNPNSPLHF. The chain combines TRBV9 with TRBJ1-6, with D hard to call. Germline values: CDR1 SGDLS, CDR2 YYNGEE. CDR3 size: 15 residues. Deletions cut 0 bases from V and 7 bases from J, with 11 bases between.

The V and J genes are TRBV7-3 and TRBJ1-5; D gene uncertain. This CDR3 spans 13 amino acids. Germline CDR1 is SGHTA and CDR2 is FQGTGA. Trimming stripped 2 bases from V and 6 bases from J, with 8 bases between. The DNA for the CDR3 is TGTGCCAGCAGCTTAGGGCCCACTCAGCCCCAGCATTTT. This sequence encodes CASSLGPTQPQHF.

In its sample, this clone was seen once. The rearrangement links TRBV4-1 to TRBJ2-5, with a weak D call TRBD2 (6 bases). Germline loops: CDR1 MGHRA, CDR2 YSYEKL. Trimming took off 2 bases at V and 2 bases at J, with 12 bases between the two ends. The length of the CDR3 is 15 residues. CDR3 loop: CASSQNRDSQETQYF. CDR3 nucleotide sequence: TGCGCCAGCAGCCAAAATCGGGACTCTCAAGAGACCCAGTACTTC.

This clone was picked up one time. The genes are TRBV7-2 and TRBJ1-3; unclear D gene. Trimming shortened V by 0 bases and J by 9 bases, and 9 bases separated the two germline ends. The CDR3 is 13 residues long. The germline V gene encodes CDR1 SGHTA and CDR2 FQGNSA. CDR3 region: CASSLALYGTIYF. Written as DNA, the CDR3 is TGTGCCAGCAGCTTAGCATTATACGGCACCATATATTTT. The entire variable domain, with the rest obtained from reference TRBV7-2 and TRBJ1-3, is as follows: GAGVSQSPSNKVTEKGKDVELRCDPISGHTALYWYRQSLGQGLEFLIYFQGNSAPDKSGLPSDRFSAERTGGSVSTLTIQRTQQEDSAVYLCASSLALYGTIYFGEGSWLTVV.

The rearrangement joins TRBV10-1 to TRBJ2-3, with 15 bases that match TRBD2. The J segment lost 13 bases and the V segment lost 6 bases, leaving 8 bases of the junction unmatched. The CDR3 consists of 14 residues. Germline V gives CDR1 WNHNN, CDR2 SYGVQD (reference sequence). The CDR3 nucleotides read TGCGCCAGCAGAGACGGGACTAGCGGGGGGCCCAAGTATTTT. It codes for CASRDGTSGGPKYF.

The chain has TRBV5-5 and TRBJ2-7; 7 nucleotides line up with TRBD1. Trimming cost V 4 bases and J 6 bases; bases outside gene matches: 10. This CDR3 comprises 14 residues. Germline V gene lookup returns CDR1 SGHKS and CDR2 YYEKEE (reference sequence). CDR3 sequence: CASSVNRGSIEQYF. The CDR3 coding sequence is TGTGCCAGCAGCGTAAACAGGGGATCGATCGAGCAGTACTTC. The full variable domain, completed using reference TRBV5-5 and TRBJ2-7, is DAGVTQSPTHLIKTRGQQVTLRCSPISGHKSVSWYQQVLGQGPQFIFQYYEKEERGRGNFPDRFSARQFPNYSSELNVNALLLGDSALYLCASSVNRGSIEQYFGPGTRLTVT.

The chain employs TRBV5-1 and TRBJ2-1; 7 bases map to TRBD1. This CDR3 has 12 residues. Germline CDR1 is SGHRS and CDR2 is YFSETQ. J gave up 6 bases and V 4 bases, and 1 base lay outside the gene matches. The CDR3 reads CASSRTGNEQFF. The DNA of the CDR3 is TGCGCCAGCAGCCGGACAGGCAATGAGCAGTTCTTC.

The J gene is TRBJ2-7, the V gene TRBV6-5; 7 bases match TRBD2. CDR1 is MNHEY and CDR2 is SVGAGI in the germline V gene. The CDR3 runs to 16 residues. V gave up 4 bases and J gave up 3 bases; unmatched junction bases: 12. CDR3 DNA: TGTGCCAGCAGTTCCCGATTTGGGGGAGGGTACTACGAGCAGTACTTC. Its translation is CASSSRFGGGYYEQYF.

J is TRBJ1-5 and V is TRBV15; possibly TRBD1 for D (5 bases). The CDR3 loop spans 15 amino acids. V was clipped by 1 base and J by 1 base, with 8 bases between them. Germline CDR1 is LNHNV and CDR2 is YYDKDF (reference sequence). The CDR3 coding sequence is TGTGCCACCAGCAGAGCAGGGCAAAGCAATCAGCCCCAGCATTTT. Protein product: CATSRAGQSNQPQHF.

V is TRBV28 and J is TRBJ1-5; D not resolved. Germline values: CDR1 MDHEN, CDR2 SYDVKM. The CDR3 is 16 residues long. Trimming stripped 5 bases from V and 0 bases from J, with 14 bases between. CDR3: CASSRPQAGSNQPQHF. The CDR3 region has the DNA TGTGCCAGCAGTCGACCCCAGGCCGGTAGCAATCAGCCCCAGCATTTT.

The V gene is TRBV7-2, the J gene TRBJ1-1, with TRBD1 as a possible D gene (6 bases). V was pared by 0 bases and J by 0 bases, with 14 bases between. Germline V lookup: CDR1 SGHTA, CDR2 FQGNSA. This CDR3 is built from 17 residues. The CDR3 loop is CASSLAGQSPMNTEAFF. The CDR3 DNA sequence: TGTGCCAGCAGCTTAGCTGGACAGAGCCCAATGAACACTGAAGCTTTCTTT.

Regarding this clone: This CDR3 is also generated by other DNA sequences in the sample. The chain combines TRBV10-1 with TRBJ2-3, with D possibly TRBD1 on 5 matching bases. The CDR3 loop spans 14 amino acids. Germline assignment: CDR1 WNHNN and CDR2 SYGVQD (reference sequence). The V gene lost 10 bases and the J gene lost 2 bases, with 16 bases spanning the gap. In nucleotides, the CDR3 is TGCGCCACCAGCTATGGCAGGGACACAGATACGCAGTATTTT. Residues: CATSYGRDTDTQYF.

CDR3 nucleotide sequence: TGCGCCAGCAGCCAAGATGAGGGAGGGATCCCAGATACGCAGTATTTT. As protein: CASSQDEGGIPDTQYF. The V call is TRBV4-3, the J call TRBJ2-3, with TRBD2 matching over 7 bases. From germline, CDR1 is LGHNA and CDR2 YSLEER. The CDR3 spans 16 residues. With V trimmed by 0 bases and J by 4 bases, 7 bases remained unmatched.

This chain connects TRBV11-2 to TRBJ1-6; possibly TRBD1 for D (5 bases). The germline CDR1 and CDR2 sequences are SGHAT and FQNNGV. CDR3 length: 14 amino acids. V was shortened by 4 bases and J by 7 bases, with 11 bases between the two germline ends. CDR3 protein: CASSSQGGNSPLHF. For the CDR3, the DNA is TGTGCCAGCAGCTCCCAGGGCGGAAATTCACCCCTCCACTTT.

V gene TRBV5-1 combines with J gene TRBJ2-1; D possibly corresponds to TRBD1 (5 bases). In germline, CDR1 is SGHRS, CDR2 YFSETQ. The V end lost 5 bases, the J end lost 5 bases, and 11 bases lay between the germline ends. This CDR3 has 13 amino acids. The CDR3 nucleotides are TGCGCCAGCAGAGAACAGGTAAACAATGAGCAGTTCTTC. Translating it yields CASREQVNNEQFF.

The CDR3 DNA is TGTGCCAGCAGTTTCGGGACAACCTACGAGCAGTACTTC. Encoded protein: CASSFGTTYEQYF. V and J are TRBV27 and TRBJ2-7; TRBD1 might be the D (6 bases). The V and J ends lost 3 bases and 2 bases respectively, with 8 bases between them. The CDR3 covers 13 residues. CDR1 and CDR2 (germline): MNHEY, SMNVEV (reference sequence).

The V call is TRBV5-4, the J call TRBJ2-2; D not certain. V was pared by 0 bases and J by 1 base, with 7 bases between. Germline CDR1 SGHNT, CDR2 YYREEE (reference sequence). This CDR3 has 15 amino acids. Here the CDR3 reads CASSLDSLNTGELFF. CDR3 nucleotides: TGTGCCAGCAGCTTGGACAGCTTGAACACCGGGGAGCTGTTTTTT.

This clone was seen only a few times. The chain carries TRBV2 and TRBJ2-7; D is undetermined. Germline V gene sequence: CDR1 SNHLY, CDR2 FYNNEI. The CDR3 is 11 residues long. The V end lost 6 bases, the J end lost 4 bases, and 7 bases lay between the germline ends. This CDR3 reads CASREKYEQYF. The CDR3 DNA follows: TGTGCCAGCAGGGAGAAATACGAGCAGTACTTC.

The rearrangement uses TRBV5-1 and TRBJ2-3; maybe TRBD1 (5 bases). The germline gives CDR1 SGHRS, CDR2 YFSETQ. The CDR3 loop spans 16 amino acids. V was clipped by 0 bases and J by 0 bases, with 11 bases between them. In nucleotides, the CDR3 is TGCGCCAGCAGCTTGGATGGGGCAGGGAGCACAGATACGCAGTATTTT. This gives the protein CASSLDGAGSTDTQYF.

The chain links TRBV28 to TRBJ2-5; the D is unclear. Germline lookup yields CDR1 MDHEN and CDR2 SYDVKM. CDR3 length: 13 residues. Trimming left V 6 bases short and J 2 bases short, with 10 bases between. This CDR3 is CASSSELQETQYF. DNA of the CDR3: TGTGCCAGCAGCTCTGAGCTTCAAGAGACCCAGTACTTC.

This clone was found a few times. CDR3 region: CASRPRGQVTSYNEQFF. The DNA for the CDR3 is TGTGCCAGCAGACCTAGGGGACAGGTGACCTCCTACAATGAGCAGTTCTTC. The chain recombines TRBV7-8 with TRBJ2-1; 8 positions match TRBD1. Germline V lookup: CDR1 SGHVS, CDR2 FQNEAQ. With 6 bases clipped from V and 0 bases from J, the junction kept 10 bases outside the gene matches. This CDR3 is built from 17 residues.

The chain carries TRBV28 and TRBJ1-2, with no clear D. CDR3 length: 15 residues. Germline V gives CDR1 MDHEN, CDR2 SYDVKM. The ends were cut back, 1 base at V and 1 base at J, with 10 bases in the middle. The CDR3 loop is CASSLLAENNYGYTF. CDR3 DNA: TGTGCCAGCAGTTTATTGGCGGAGAATAACTATGGCTACACCTTC.

The CDR3 here is CASSFWGHYGYTF. The CDR3 DNA follows: TGTGCCAGCAGCTTTTGGGGCCACTATGGCTACACCTTC. V gene TRBV7-6 combines with J gene TRBJ1-2, with D tentatively TRBD1 (5 bases). The CDR3 is 13 amino acids. V lost 3 bases and J lost 3, with 8 bases in between. Germline CDR1 reads SGHVS; CDR2 reads FNYEAQ.

The chain carries TRBV19 and TRBJ2-3; weak D call: TRBD2 (6 bases). Looked up from germline, CDR1 is LNHDA and CDR2 is SQIVND (reference sequence). The CDR3 is 15 amino acids. V was trimmed by 3 bases and J by 2 bases, leaving 12 bases between them. CDR3 sequence reads: CASSMTGVLTDTQYF. The CDR3 DNA reads as TGTGCCAGTAGTATGACGGGAGTCCTCACAGATACGCAGTATTTT.

The V call is TRBV2, the J call TRBJ2-2; TRBD2 matches 8 bases. The CDR3 loop spans 15 amino acids. Trimming cost V 7 bases and J 3 bases; bases outside gene matches: 7. Germline loops: CDR1 SNHLY, CDR2 FYNNEI. The CDR3 loop reads CASTTGLGDTGELFF. Here the CDR3 DNA reads TGTGCCAGCACCACGGGACTAGGGGACACCGGGGAGCTGTTTTTT.